The 27 T cell receptor beta chains reported below all come from one sample, sequenced in a study of T cells in localized non-small cell lung cancer. Method: immunoSEQ multiplex PCR; TCRdb's copy keeps in-frame clones and lacks some. The table shows about 15,000 clones, with approximately 85% occurring only once. The sample was peripheral blood, taken before any cancer treatment. All receptors come from a woman aged 35 to 70 with stage I lung adenocarcinoma.

The chain joins TRBV7-8 to TRBJ1-5; D uncertain. Germline CDR1 and CDR2: SGHVS and FQNEAQ. With 5 bases removed from V and 4 bases from J, the gap between germline ends came to 9 bases. The CDR3 is made up of 13 amino acids. The CDR3 loop is CASSQRPNQPQHF. The DNA for the CDR3 is TGTGCCAGCAGCCAAAGACCGAATCAGCCCCAGCATTTT.

There are a few counts of this clone. The CDR3 coding sequence is TGTGCAAGTCGCCAACTCTTAATCAGGGGCGAGCAGTACTTC. Amino acid sequence: CASRQLLIRGEQYF. The chain uses TRBV12-2 and TRBJ2-7; whether TRBD1, the table's D call, matches the DNA was not checked. TRBV12-2 is an annotated pseudogene. The length of the CDR3 is 14 residues.

The chain has TRBV23-1 and TRBJ2-7, with 10 bases fitting TRBD2. TRBV23-1 is identified as an open reading frame with a role that is uncertain. Losses at the gene ends were 0 bases for V and 2 bases for J; bases not matched to a gene: 4. The CDR3 sequence is 16 residues long. CDR3 sequence (DNA): TGCGCCAGCAGTCAATCTAGGGGACTAGCGACCTACGAGCAGTACTTC. Protein product: CASSQSRGLATYEQYF.

This clone was recorded only once. In DNA form, the CDR3 reads TGTGCCTGGAGTGTACCCTATTGGCAGGGGGCTTCGGCCTATAATTCACCCCTCCACTTT. This encodes CAWSVPYWQGASAYNSPLHF. This chain links TRBV30 with TRBJ1-6; 8 nucleotides agree with TRBD1. Trimming removed 0 bases from V and 2 bases from J; junction bases left unmatched: 15. The germline CDR1 and CDR2 sequences are GTSNPN and SVGIG (reference sequence). The CDR3 is 20 amino acids.

This clone turned up a few times. The V call is TRBV6-5, the J call TRBJ1-2; possible D gene TRBD1, 5 bases. This CDR3 has 14 residues. Trimming stripped 5 bases from V and 4 bases from J, with 14 bases between. CDR1 is MNHEY and CDR2 is SVGAGI in the germline V gene. In nucleotides, the CDR3 is TGTGCCAGCAGTCTCGGTGGGACGGGCTATGGCTACACCTTC. This gives the protein CASSLGGTGYGYTF.

The V gene is TRBV28, the J gene TRBJ2-3, with D unresolved. Germline V gene sequence: CDR1 MDHEN, CDR2 SYDVKM. This CDR3 is 12 amino acids long. Trimming stripped 8 bases from V and 5 bases from J, with 11 bases between. The CDR3 region is CASRTDGDTQYF. CDR3 in DNA: TGTGCCAGCCGAACGGACGGAGATACGCAGTATTTT.

The chain is built from TRBV19 and TRBJ2-5, with TRBD2 matching 8 bases. The CDR3 has 13 residues. Germline trimming cut 6 bases from V and 3 bases from J; bases unmatched to any gene: 3. Germline lookup yields CDR1 LNHDA and CDR2 SQIVND (reference sequence). The CDR3 region has the DNA TGTGCCAGTAGAAGAGCGGGGGAAGAGACCCAGTACTTC. Amino acid sequence: CASRRAGEETQYF.

This chain links TRBV5-4 with TRBJ2-5, with 10 bases that match TRBD2. Germline V CDR1 and CDR2: SGHNT, YYREEE (reference sequence). This CDR3 has 16 residues. With 2 bases clipped from V and 1 base from J, the junction kept 5 bases outside the gene matches. The CDR3 here is CASSFLGLAAQETQYF. CDR3 DNA sequence: TGTGCCAGCAGCTTCCTCGGACTAGCGGCCCAAGAGACCCAGTACTTC.

For the CDR3, the DNA is TGTGCCAGCAGCTCCGGGACGAACAATCAGCCCCAGCATTTT. Encoded protein: CASSSGTNNQPQHF. V gene TRBV11-2 combines with J gene TRBJ1-5; D possibly corresponds to TRBD1 (5 bases). The germline CDR1 and CDR2 sequences are SGHAT and FQNNGV. CDR3 length: 14 residues. The V end was cut by 4 bases, the J end by 3 bases, with 10 bases between.

The chain employs TRBV4-2 and TRBJ1-1, with D maybe TRBD1 (6 bases). The V and J ends lost 5 bases and 5 bases respectively, with 12 bases between them. The CDR3 loop spans 13 amino acids. The germline CDR1 and CDR2 sequences are LGHNA and YNFKEQ. CDR3 sequence reads: CASSTQGYTEAFF. DNA of the CDR3: TGTGCCAGCAGCACCCAGGGGTATACTGAAGCTTTCTTT.

CDR3: CASSGGTSGALLETQYF. Here the CDR3 DNA reads TGTGCCAGCAGTGGTGGGACTAGCGGGGCTTTATTGGAGACCCAGTACTTC. The rearrangement links TRBV9 to TRBJ2-5, with 13 bases that match TRBD2. V lost 5 bases and J lost 5; bases outside the gene matches: 12. The CDR3 has 17 residues. Germline-derived CDR1 and CDR2 are SGDLS and YYNGEE.

The rearrangement links TRBV25-1 to TRBJ1-2; possibly TRBD1 for D (5 bases). V was trimmed by 3 bases and J by 8 bases, leaving 16 bases between them. The CDR3 extends over 14 amino acids. Germline CDR1 and CDR2: MGHDK and SYGVNS. CDR3 sequence reads: CASSDNVGRYGYTF. CDR3 nucleotide sequence: TGTGCCAGCAGTGATAACGTGGGGCGCTACGGCTACACCTTC.

This chain uses TRBV5-5 with TRBJ1-1, with 7 positions matching TRBD1. This CDR3 comprises 14 residues. V shed 0 bases and J 9 bases; nucleotides not matched to a gene: 8. CDR1 and CDR2 from the germline V gene are SGHKS and YYEKEE (reference sequence). CDR3 DNA sequence: TGTGCCAGCAGCTTGGAAGGGGGCGGAATGAAAGCTTTCTTT. Amino acid sequence: CASSLEGGGMKAFF.

The CDR3 sequence is CAWKGGGNTIYF. The CDR3 bases are TGTGCCTGGAAGGGGGGGGGAAACACCATATATTTT. The chain uses TRBV30 and TRBJ1-3; the D gene is possibly TRBD1 (6 bases). CDR1 and CDR2 (germline): GTSNPN, SVGIG (reference sequence). The CDR3 has 12 residues. Trimming shortened V by 4 bases and J by 4 bases, and 8 bases separated the two germline ends.

V usage is TRBV5-1 and J usage is TRBJ2-7; 9 bases agree with TRBD1. Trimming cost V 10 bases and J 1 base; bases outside gene matches: 9. The CDR3 covers 14 residues. The germline V gene encodes CDR1 SGHRS and CDR2 YFSETQ. The CDR3 spells CASVGTGSSYEQYF. As DNA, the CDR3 is TGCGCCTCTGTCGGGACAGGGTCTTCCTACGAGCAGTACTTC.

The V gene is TRBV11-2, the J gene TRBJ2-7, with TRBD2 as a possible D gene (7 bases). This CDR3 comprises 15 residues. From germline, CDR1 is SGHAT and CDR2 FQNNGV. The ends were cut back, 4 bases at V and 6 bases at J, with 19 bases in the middle. CDR3 bases: TGTGCCAGCAGCTCAGGAGGGGGGGCCTTCCGCGAGCAGTACTTC. Encoded protein: CASSSGGGAFREQYF.

The sample holds one count of this clone. The J gene is TRBJ2-3, the V gene TRBV5-1; 11 nucleotides align to TRBD2. The length of the CDR3 is 16 residues. Germline values: CDR1 SGHRS, CDR2 YFSETQ. Losses at the gene ends were 3 bases for V and 3 bases for J; bases not matched to a gene: 6. CDR3: CASSSSGGSRTDTQYF. The CDR3 DNA reads TGCGCCAGCAGCTCTAGCGGGGGGAGTAGGACAGATACGCAGTATTTT. Full variable domain (rest looked up from reference TRBV5-1 and TRBJ2-3): KAGVTQTPRYLIKTRGQQVTLSCSPISGHRSVSWYQQTPGQGLQFLFEYFSETQRNKGNFPGRFSGRQFSNSRSEMNVSTLELGDSALYLCASSSSGGSRTDTQYFGPGTRLTVL.

V and J are TRBV7-9 and TRBJ1-2; D unclear. Germline assignment: CDR1 SEHNR and CDR2 FQNEAQ (reference sequence). V shed 1 base and J shed 7 bases, with 13 bases lying between them. CDR3 size: 14 residues. CDR3 nucleotide sequence: TGTGCCAGCAGCTTAGGGAGTAGTTTAGGTGGCTACACCTTC. This sequence encodes CASSLGSSLGGYTF.

The V gene is TRBV4-2, the J gene TRBJ2-2; 10 bases line up with TRBD1. The CDR3 contains 17 residues. Losses at the gene ends were 4 bases for V and 6 bases for J; bases not matched to a gene: 11. Germline-derived CDR1 and CDR2 are LGHNA and YNFKEQ. This CDR3 reads CASSPKGGTGEAGELFF. CDR3 bases: TGTGCCAGCAGCCCCAAGGGTGGGACAGGGGAAGCCGGGGAGCTGTTTTTT.

The chain links TRBV19 to TRBJ1-4, with D possibly TRBD1 on 5 matching bases. Germline CDR1 and CDR2: LNHDA and SQIVND (reference sequence). The CDR3 spans 13 residues. Deletions cut 6 bases from V and 5 bases from J, with 10 bases between. CDR3 coding DNA: TGTGCCAGTAGAGGGGACTTCAATGAAAAACTGTTTTTT. It encodes CASRGDFNEKLFF. Using reference TRBV19 and TRBJ1-4 for the parts outside the CDR3, the full variable domain is DGGITQSPKYLFRKEGQNVTLSCEQNLNHDAMYWYRQDPGQGLRLIYYSQIVNDFQKGDIAEGYSVSREKKESFPLTVTSAQKNPTAFYLCASRGDFNEKLFFGSGTQLSVL.

The rearrangement joins TRBV5-1 to TRBJ1-1; D might be TRBD1 (6 bases). The germline V and J ends were trimmed by 3 bases and 0 bases, with 9 bases remaining between them. The CDR3 is made up of 14 amino acids. Germline CDR1 reads SGHRS; CDR2 reads YFSETQ. The CDR3 spells CASSSGHMNTEAFF. Written as DNA, the CDR3 is TGCGCCAGCAGCTCGGGACATATGAACACTGAAGCTTTCTTT.

The chain joins TRBV7-2 to TRBJ2-7; the D is unclear. The length of the CDR3 is 15 residues. V lost 0 bases to trimming and J lost 5 bases, with 14 bases between them. Germline V gene lookup returns CDR1 SGHTA and CDR2 FQGNSA. This CDR3 is CASSLAVGVSHEQYF. The CDR3 coding sequence is TGTGCCAGCAGCTTAGCGGTAGGCGTTTCCCACGAGCAGTACTTC.

The chain carries TRBV21-1 and TRBJ1-2; the D segment call TRBD1 is taken from the table without a DNA check. TRBV21-1 is annotated as a pseudogene. CDR3 length equals 13 residues. CDR3 bases: TGTGCCAGCAGCTCAGGACAGGTCTATGGCTACACCTTC. Encoded protein: CASSSGQVYGYTF.

The V call is TRBV27, the J call TRBJ2-2; D is perhaps TRBD1 (6 bases). Germline CDR1 reads MNHEY; CDR2 reads SMNVEV (reference sequence). V lost 4 bases and J 7 bases, leaving 10 bases between the germline ends. CDR3 length: 13 residues. DNA for the CDR3: TGTGCCAGCAGTTACAGGGTTAGCGGGGAGCTGTTTTTT. Translation: CASSYRVSGELFF.

V usage is TRBV5-1 and J usage is TRBJ2-5, with 10 bases that match TRBD2. CDR1 SGHRS and CDR2 YFSETQ come from the germline V gene. This CDR3 spans 15 amino acids. Trimming removed 4 bases from V and 2 bases from J; junction bases left unmatched: 5. This CDR3 reads CASSLSGGGQETQYF. The DNA for the CDR3 is TGCGCCAGCAGCCTAAGCGGGGGGGGTCAAGAGACCCAGTACTTC.

V gene TRBV5-4 combines with J gene TRBJ1-1, with 9 positions matching TRBD1. This CDR3 comprises 13 residues. The germline V gene has CDR1 SGHNT and CDR2 YYREEE (reference sequence). V was clipped by 5 bases and J by 10 bases; unmatched bases: 9. CDR3 DNA: TGTGCCAGCAGGTCAATAGCGGGACAGGGAGCTTTCTTT. Translating it yields CASRSIAGQGAFF.

This clone has just a few counts. The V call is TRBV19, the J call TRBJ2-5; D gene uncertain. Germline V gene lookup returns CDR1 LNHDA and CDR2 SQIVND (reference sequence). V lost 4 bases, J lost 7 bases, and 16 bases lay in between. The CDR3 loop spans 14 amino acids. The CDR3 coding sequence is TGTGCCAGTAGTAGGCTGGCAGGATTTGGGACCCAGTACTTC. Amino acid sequence: CASSRLAGFGTQYF.